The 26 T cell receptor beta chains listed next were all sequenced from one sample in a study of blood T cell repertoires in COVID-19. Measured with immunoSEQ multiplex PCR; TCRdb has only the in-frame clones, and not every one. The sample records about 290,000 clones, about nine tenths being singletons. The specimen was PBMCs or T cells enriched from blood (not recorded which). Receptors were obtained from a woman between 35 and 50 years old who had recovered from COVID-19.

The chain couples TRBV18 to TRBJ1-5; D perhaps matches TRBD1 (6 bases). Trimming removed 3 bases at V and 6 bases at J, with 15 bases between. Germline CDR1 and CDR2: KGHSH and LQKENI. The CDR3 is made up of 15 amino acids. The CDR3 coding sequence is TGTGCCAGCTCACCGACCACAGGGACGGGTCAGCCCCAGCATTTT. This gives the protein CASSPTTGTGQPQHF.

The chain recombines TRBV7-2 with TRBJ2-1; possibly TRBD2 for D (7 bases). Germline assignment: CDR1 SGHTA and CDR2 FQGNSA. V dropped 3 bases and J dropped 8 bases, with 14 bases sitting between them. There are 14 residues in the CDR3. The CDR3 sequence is CASSFTPGGHEQFF. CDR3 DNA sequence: TGTGCCAGCAGCTTCACTCCGGGGGGCCATGAGCAGTTCTTC.

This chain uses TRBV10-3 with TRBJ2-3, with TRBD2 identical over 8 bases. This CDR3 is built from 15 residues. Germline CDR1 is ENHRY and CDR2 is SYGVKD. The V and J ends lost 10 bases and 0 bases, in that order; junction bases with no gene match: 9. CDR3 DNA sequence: TGTGCCACCGGGGGGGGCGACTTTAGCACAGATACGCAGTATTTT. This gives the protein CATGGGDFSTDTQYF.

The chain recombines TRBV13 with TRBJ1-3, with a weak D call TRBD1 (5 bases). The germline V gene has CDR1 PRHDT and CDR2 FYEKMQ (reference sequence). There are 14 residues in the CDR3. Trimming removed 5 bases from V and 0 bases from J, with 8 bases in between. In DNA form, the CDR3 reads TGTGCCAGCAGCCAGGGTGACTCTGGAAACACCATATATTTT. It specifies CASSQGDSGNTIYF. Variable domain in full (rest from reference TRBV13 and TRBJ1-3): AAGVIQSPRHLIKEKRETATLKCYPIPRHDTVYWYQQGPGQDPQFLISFYEKMQSDKGSIPDRFSAQQFSDYHSELNMSSLELGDSALYFCASSQGDSGNTIYFGEGSWLTVV.

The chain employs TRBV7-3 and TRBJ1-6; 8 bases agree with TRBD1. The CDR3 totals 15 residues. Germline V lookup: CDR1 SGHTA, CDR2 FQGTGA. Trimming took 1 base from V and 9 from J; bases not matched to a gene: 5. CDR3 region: CASSLISGGGSPLHF. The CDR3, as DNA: TGTGCCAGCAGCTTAATATCAGGGGGCGGTTCACCCCTCCACTTT.

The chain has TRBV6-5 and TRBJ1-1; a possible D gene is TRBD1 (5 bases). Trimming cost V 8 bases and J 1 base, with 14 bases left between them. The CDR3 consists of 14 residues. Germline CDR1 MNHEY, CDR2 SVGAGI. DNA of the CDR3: TGTGCCAGCGATGGAGCCGACAGGAACACTGAAGCTTTCTTT. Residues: CASDGADRNTEAFF.

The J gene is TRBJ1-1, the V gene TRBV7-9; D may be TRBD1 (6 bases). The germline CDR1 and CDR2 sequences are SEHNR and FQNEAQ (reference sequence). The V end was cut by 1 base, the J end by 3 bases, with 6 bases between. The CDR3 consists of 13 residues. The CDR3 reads CASSLDRDTEAFF. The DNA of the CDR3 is TGTGCCAGCAGCTTAGACAGGGACACTGAAGCTTTCTTT.

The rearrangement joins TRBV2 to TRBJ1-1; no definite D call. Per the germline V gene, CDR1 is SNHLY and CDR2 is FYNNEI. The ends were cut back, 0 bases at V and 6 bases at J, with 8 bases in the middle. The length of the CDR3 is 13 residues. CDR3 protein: CASSEALRAEAFF. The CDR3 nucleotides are TGTGCCAGCAGTGAAGCACTCCGGGCTGAAGCTTTCTTT.

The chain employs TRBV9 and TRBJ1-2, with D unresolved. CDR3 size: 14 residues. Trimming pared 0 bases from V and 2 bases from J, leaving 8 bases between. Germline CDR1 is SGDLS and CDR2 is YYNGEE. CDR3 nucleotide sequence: TGTGCCAGCAGCGTAGATTCCACAAACTATGGCTACACCTTC. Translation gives CASSVDSTNYGYTF.

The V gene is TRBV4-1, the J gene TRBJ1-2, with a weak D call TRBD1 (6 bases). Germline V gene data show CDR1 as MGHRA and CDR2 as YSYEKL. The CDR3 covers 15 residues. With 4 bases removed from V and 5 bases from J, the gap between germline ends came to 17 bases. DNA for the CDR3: TGCGCCAGCAGCCTCAAATCCGGGACATCATATGGCTACACCTTC. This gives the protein CASSLKSGTSYGYTF.

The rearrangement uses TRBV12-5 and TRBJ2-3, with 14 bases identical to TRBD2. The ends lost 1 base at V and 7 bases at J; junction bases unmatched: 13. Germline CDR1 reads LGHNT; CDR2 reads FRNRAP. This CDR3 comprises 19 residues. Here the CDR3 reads CASGLALGKGTSGRHTQYF. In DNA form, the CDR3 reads TGTGCTAGTGGTTTGGCGTTGGGGAAAGGGACTAGCGGGAGACATACGCAGTATTTT.

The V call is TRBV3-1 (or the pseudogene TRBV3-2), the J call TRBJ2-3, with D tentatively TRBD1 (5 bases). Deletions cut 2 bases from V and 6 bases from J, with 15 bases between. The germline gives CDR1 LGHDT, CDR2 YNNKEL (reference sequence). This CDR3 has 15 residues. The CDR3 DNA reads TGTGCCAGCAGCCAACGGGCAGGGTCCTTGGATACGCAGTATTTT. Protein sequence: CASSQRAGSLDTQYF.

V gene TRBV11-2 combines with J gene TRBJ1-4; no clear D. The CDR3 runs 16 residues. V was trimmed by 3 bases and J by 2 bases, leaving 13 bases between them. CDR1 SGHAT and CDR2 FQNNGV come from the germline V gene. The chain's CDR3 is CASSFRHGPTNEKLFF. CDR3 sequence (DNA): TGTGCCAGCAGCTTTAGGCATGGGCCCACTAATGAAAAACTGTTTTTT.

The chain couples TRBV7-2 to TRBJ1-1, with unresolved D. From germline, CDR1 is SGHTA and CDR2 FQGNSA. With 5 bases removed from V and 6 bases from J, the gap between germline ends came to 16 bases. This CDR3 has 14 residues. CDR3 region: CASSAGGGWAEAFF. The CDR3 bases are TGTGCCAGCAGCGCCGGCGGTGGATGGGCTGAAGCTTTCTTT. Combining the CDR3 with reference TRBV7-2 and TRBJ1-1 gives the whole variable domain GAGVSQSPSNKVTEKGKDVELRCDPISGHTALYWYRQSLGQGLEFLIYFQGNSAPDKSGLPSDRFSAERTGGSVSTLTIQRTQQEDSAVYLCASSAGGGWAEAFFGQGTRLTVV.

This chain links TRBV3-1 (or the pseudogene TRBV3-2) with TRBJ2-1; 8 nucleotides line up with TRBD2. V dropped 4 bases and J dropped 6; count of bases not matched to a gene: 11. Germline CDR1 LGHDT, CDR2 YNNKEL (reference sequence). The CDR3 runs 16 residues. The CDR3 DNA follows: TGTGCCAGCAGCCGGTGGGCCCAGCGGGAGCGCAATGAGCAGTTCTTC. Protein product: CASSRWAQRERNEQFF.

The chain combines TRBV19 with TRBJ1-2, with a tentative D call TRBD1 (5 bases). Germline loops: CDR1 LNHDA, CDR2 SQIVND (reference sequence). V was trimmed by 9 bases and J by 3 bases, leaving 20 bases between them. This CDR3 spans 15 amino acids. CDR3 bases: TGTGCCAGCACACCCGGGGGTCGAACGTACTATGGCTACACCTTC. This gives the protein CASTPGGRTYYGYTF.

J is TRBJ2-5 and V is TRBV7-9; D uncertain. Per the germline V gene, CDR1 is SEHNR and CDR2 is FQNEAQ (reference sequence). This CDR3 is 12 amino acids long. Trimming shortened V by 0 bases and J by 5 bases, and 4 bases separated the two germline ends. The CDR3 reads CASSLASETQYF. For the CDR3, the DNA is TGTGCCAGCAGCTTAGCGTCGGAGACCCAGTACTTC.

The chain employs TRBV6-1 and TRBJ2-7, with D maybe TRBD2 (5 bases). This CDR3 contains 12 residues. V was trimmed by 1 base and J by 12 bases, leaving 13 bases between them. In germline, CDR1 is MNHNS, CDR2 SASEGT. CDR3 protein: CASSEGRARSYF. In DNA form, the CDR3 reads TGTGCCAGCAGTGAAGGGCGGGCCAGGTCGTACTTC.

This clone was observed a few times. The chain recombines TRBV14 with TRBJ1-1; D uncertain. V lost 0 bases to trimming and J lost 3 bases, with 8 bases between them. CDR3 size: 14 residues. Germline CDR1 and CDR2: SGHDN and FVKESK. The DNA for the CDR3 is TGTGCCAGCAGCCAAGATTCCTTCTACACTGAAGCTTTCTTT. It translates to CASSQDSFYTEAFF.

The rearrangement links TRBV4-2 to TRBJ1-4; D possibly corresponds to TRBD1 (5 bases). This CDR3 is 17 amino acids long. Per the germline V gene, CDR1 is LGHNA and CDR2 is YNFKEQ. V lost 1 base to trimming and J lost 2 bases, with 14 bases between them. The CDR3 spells CASSQAAGGATNEKLFF. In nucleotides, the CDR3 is TGTGCCAGCAGCCAAGCCGCGGGGGGTGCGACTAATGAAAAACTGTTTTTT.

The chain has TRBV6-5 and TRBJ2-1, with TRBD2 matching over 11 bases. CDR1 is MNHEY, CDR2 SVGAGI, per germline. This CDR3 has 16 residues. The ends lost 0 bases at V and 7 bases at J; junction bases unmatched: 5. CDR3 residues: CASSYSGLAEKNEQFF. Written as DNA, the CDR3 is TGTGCCAGCAGTTACTCGGGACTAGCGGAAAAAAATGAGCAGTTCTTC.

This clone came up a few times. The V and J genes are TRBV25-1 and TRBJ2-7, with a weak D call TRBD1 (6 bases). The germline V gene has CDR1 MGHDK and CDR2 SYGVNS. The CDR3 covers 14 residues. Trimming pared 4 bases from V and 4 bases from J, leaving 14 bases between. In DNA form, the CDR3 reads TGTGCCAGCAGTGCCCGACAGGAACCATACGAGCAGTACTTC. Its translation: CASSARQEPYEQYF.

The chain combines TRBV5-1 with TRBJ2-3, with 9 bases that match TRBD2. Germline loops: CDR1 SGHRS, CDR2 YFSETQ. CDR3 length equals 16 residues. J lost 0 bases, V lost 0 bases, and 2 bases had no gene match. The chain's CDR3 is CASSLGLAVSTDTQYF. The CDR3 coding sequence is TGCGCCAGCAGCTTGGGACTAGCGGTAAGCACAGATACGCAGTATTTT.

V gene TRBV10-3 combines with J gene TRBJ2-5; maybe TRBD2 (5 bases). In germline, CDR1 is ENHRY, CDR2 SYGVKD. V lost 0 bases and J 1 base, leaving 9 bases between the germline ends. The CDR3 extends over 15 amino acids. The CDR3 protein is CAISESLALQETQYF. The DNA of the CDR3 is TGTGCCATCAGTGAGTCCCTAGCCCTCCAAGAGACCCAGTACTTC.

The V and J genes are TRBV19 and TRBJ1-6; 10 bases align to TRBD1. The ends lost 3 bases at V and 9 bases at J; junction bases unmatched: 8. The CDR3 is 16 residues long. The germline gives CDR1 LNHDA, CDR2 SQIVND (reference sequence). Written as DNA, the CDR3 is TGTGCCAGTAGTATTATACCGGGACAGGGGTCTTCACCCCTCCACTTT. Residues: CASSIIPGQGSSPLHF. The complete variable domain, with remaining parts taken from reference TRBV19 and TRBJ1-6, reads DGGITQSPKYLFRKEGQNVTLSCEQNLNHDAMYWYRQDPGQGLRLIYYSQIVNDFQKGDIAEGYSVSREKKESFPLTVTSAQKNPTAFYLCASSIIPGQGSSPLHFGNGTRLTVT.

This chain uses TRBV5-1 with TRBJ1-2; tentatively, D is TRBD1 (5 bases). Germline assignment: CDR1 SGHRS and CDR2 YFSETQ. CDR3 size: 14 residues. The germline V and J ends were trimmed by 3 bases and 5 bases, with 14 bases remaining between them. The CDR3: CASSYLGVEYGYTF. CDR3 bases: TGCGCCAGCAGCTATTTAGGGGTGGAGTATGGCTACACCTTC.